These 25 T cell receptor beta chains came from one sample sequenced in a study of blood T cell repertoires in COVID-19. Profiling relied on immunoSEQ multiplex PCR, and the TCRdb table lists in-frame clones only, not all of them. The sample lists about 270,000 clones, 80% to 85% occurring once. Sequenced material: peripheral blood. Receptors were obtained from a woman in her sixties with active or convalescent COVID-19.

J is TRBJ1-1 and V is TRBV4-1, with TRBD1 identical over 8 bases. Germline V CDR1 and CDR2: MGHRA, YSYEKL. CDR3 length: 17 residues. V was pared by 5 bases and J by 5 bases, with 16 bases of the junction left unmatched. CDR3 bases: TGCGCCAGCAGCATACTAGAGGTAGGGACAGGACAGACTGAAGCTTTCTTT. Residues: CASSILEVGTGQTEAFF.

CDR3 DNA: TGCAGCGTCCCGGGACAGGGGACGAACACCGGGGAGCTGTTTTTT. Its protein product is CSVPGQGTNTGELFF. This sequence joins TRBV29-1 and TRBJ2-2, with 10 bases fitting TRBD1. Trimming cost V 6 bases and J 0 bases; bases outside gene matches: 4. There are 15 residues in the CDR3. In germline, CDR1 is SQVTM, CDR2 ANQGSEA.

The genes are TRBV7-3 and TRBJ2-5; the match to TRBD1 covers 8 bases. Germline CDR1 and CDR2: SGHTA and FQGTGA. The CDR3 covers 13 residues. J was trimmed by 5 bases and V by 4 bases; bases with no gene match: 3. Written as DNA, the CDR3 is TGTGCCAGCAGCTCGGGACAGGATGAGACCCAGTACTTC. It is translated as CASSSGQDETQYF.

J is TRBJ1-1 and V is TRBV27; D possibly corresponds to TRBD1 (5 bases). Per germline, CDR1 MNHEY and CDR2 SMNVEV (reference sequence). V was clipped by 5 bases and J by 4 bases, with 11 bases between them. The CDR3 contains 13 residues. DNA of the CDR3: TGTGCCAGCAGTCGGGGGAGGAGCACTGAAGCTTTCTTT. It yields the protein CASSRGRSTEAFF.

This sequence joins TRBV6-5 and TRBJ1-1; 8 nucleotides align to TRBD1. The V gene end was trimmed by 8 bases and the J gene end by 3 bases; junction bases not matched to a gene: 5. The germline CDR1 and CDR2 sequences are MNHEY and SVGAGI. The CDR3 spans 13 residues. The CDR3: CASDRGLDTEAFF. In nucleotides, the CDR3 is TGTGCCAGCGACAGGGGTTTGGACACTGAAGCTTTCTTT.

This clone occurred once. The CDR3 sequence is CASSVNTGGDSPLHF. The CDR3 coding sequence is TGTGCCAGCAGCGTAAATACAGGGGGGGATTCACCCCTCCACTTT. The chain employs TRBV5-4 and TRBJ1-6; 8 nucleotides align to TRBD1. Germline loops: CDR1 SGHNT, CDR2 YYREEE (reference sequence). This CDR3 has 15 amino acids. The J segment lost 8 bases and the V segment lost 4 bases, leaving 8 bases of the junction unmatched. Supplemented by reference TRBV5-4 and TRBJ1-6, the full variable domain reads ETGVTQSPTHLIKTRGQQVTLRCSSQSGHNTVSWYQQALGQGPQFIFQYYREEENGRGNFPPRFSGLQFPNYSSELNVNALELDDSALYLCASSVNTGGDSPLHFGNGTRLTVT.

The chain joins TRBV19 to TRBJ1-2, with 9 nucleotides matching TRBD1. V lost 4 bases to trimming and J lost 7 bases; unmatched junction nucleotides: 7. The CDR3 covers 14 residues. CDR1 and CDR2 (germline): LNHDA, SQIVND (reference sequence). CDR3 protein: CASSRGQGWVGYTF. CDR3 DNA sequence: TGTGCCAGTAGTAGGGGACAGGGTTGGGTTGGCTACACCTTC. Supplemented by reference TRBV19 and TRBJ1-2, the full variable domain reads DGGITQSPKYLFRKEGQNVTLSCEQNLNHDAMYWYRQDPGQGLRLIYYSQIVNDFQKGDIAEGYSVSREKKESFPLTVTSAQKNPTAFYLCASSRGQGWVGYTFGSGTRLTVV.

This chain links TRBV9 with TRBJ1-5; possible D gene TRBD1, 6 bases. Germline values: CDR1 SGDLS, CDR2 YYNGEE. This CDR3 is built from 17 residues. V lost 3 bases and J 5 bases, leaving 21 bases between the germline ends. In DNA form, the CDR3 reads TGTGCCAGCAGCGCCGGCCTGGGGGCGCAGATTGATCAGCCCCAGCATTTT. Its protein is CASSAGLGAQIDQPQHF.

V gene TRBV5-4 combines with J gene TRBJ1-2; 9 bases map to TRBD1. V lost 1 base and J lost 6; bases outside the gene matches: 7. CDR3 length: 15 amino acids. Germline V CDR1 and CDR2: SGHNT, YYREEE (reference sequence). The CDR3 spells CASSLTWTGANGYTF. The CDR3 DNA sequence: TGTGCCAGCAGCTTGACCTGGACAGGGGCGAATGGCTACACCTTC.

This clone appeared a single time. The V and J genes are TRBV5-1 and TRBJ1-2, with 8 nucleotides matching TRBD1. J lost 3 bases, V lost 4 bases, and 5 bases had no gene match. Germline loops: CDR1 SGHRS, CDR2 YFSETQ. This CDR3 comprises 14 residues. Here the CDR3 reads CASSKGQADYGYTF. CDR3 bases: TGCGCCAGCAGCAAGGGACAGGCGGACTATGGCTACACCTTC.

The sample holds a few counts of this clone. The V gene is TRBV20-1, the J gene TRBJ2-5, with D unclear. The length of the CDR3 is 11 residues. The germline V gene encodes CDR1 DFQATT and CDR2 SNEGSKA (reference sequence). Trimming took 3 bases from V and 2 from J, leaving 4 bases between them. The CDR3 loop reads CSARRQETQYF. Here the CDR3 DNA reads TGCAGTGCTAGGCGTCAAGAGACCCAGTACTTC.

The J gene is TRBJ2-4, the V gene TRBV5-1, with 8 bases identical to TRBD2. Per germline, CDR1 SGHRS and CDR2 YFSETQ. Trimming at V came to 6 bases and at J to 3 bases, leaving 2 bases not matched to a gene. This CDR3 contains 13 residues. CDR3 amino acids: CASIGGDKNIQYF. The CDR3 coding sequence is TGCGCCAGCATCGGGGGGGACAAAAACATTCAGTACTTC.

This sequence joins TRBV5-1 and TRBJ2-2; TRBD2 matches at 12 bases. Germline V gene sequence: CDR1 SGHRS, CDR2 YFSETQ. V lost 0 bases to trimming and J lost 6 bases; unmatched junction nucleotides: 3. There are 16 residues in the CDR3. The CDR3 DNA follows: TGCGCCAGCAGCTTGGTCCCTAGCGGGGGGGCCGGGGAGCTGTTTTTT. It is translated as CASSLVPSGGAGELFF.

V is TRBV6-5 and J is TRBJ1-6, with D perhaps TRBD1 (5 bases). The CDR3 is 14 residues long. Germline V gives CDR1 MNHEY, CDR2 SVGAGI. Trimming removed 2 bases at V and 10 bases at J, with 12 bases between. The CDR3 region is CASSYRQGGSPLHF. In DNA, the CDR3 is TGTGCCAGCAGTTACCGGCAGGGAGGATCACCCCTCCACTTT.

The chain combines TRBV3-1 (or the pseudogene TRBV3-2) with TRBJ1-2, with TRBD1 identical over 8 bases. Germline lookup yields CDR1 LGHDT and CDR2 YNNKEL (reference sequence). There are 18 residues in the CDR3. The V segment lost 3 bases and the J segment 4 bases; nucleotides outside the gene matches: 16. For the CDR3, the DNA is TGTGCCAGCAGCCACACATCAAGTGGGACAGGTTCTGGCTATGGCTACACCTTC. Translated, it gives CASSHTSSGTGSGYGYTF.

This clone has a single count. The chain is built from TRBV5-1 and TRBJ2-5, with D unresolved. CDR1 and CDR2 from the germline V gene are SGHRS and YFSETQ. This CDR3 is built from 14 residues. Trimming pared 5 bases from V and 4 bases from J, leaving 15 bases between. The CDR3 DNA sequence: TGCGCCAGCAGTACCCGGGTGGCCGGAGAGACCCAGTACTTC. This encodes CASSTRVAGETQYF. Full variable domain (outside the CDR3, taken from reference TRBV5-1 and TRBJ2-5): KAGVTQTPRYLIKTRGQQVTLSCSPISGHRSVSWYQQTPGQGLQFLFEYFSETQRNKGNFPGRFSGRQFSNSRSEMNVSTLELGDSALYLCASSTRVAGETQYFGPGTRLLVL.

This clone was seen a handful of times. V usage is TRBV12-3 or TRBV12-4 and J usage is TRBJ2-1; 7 nucleotides align to TRBD2. J was trimmed by 9 bases and V by 5 bases; bases with no gene match: 7. The CDR3 length is 13 residues. This CDR3 is CASSPGRGIEQFF. The CDR3 DNA sequence: TGTGCCAGCAGTCCCGGGCGGGGGATTGAGCAGTTCTTC.

The CDR3 DNA follows: TGTGCCAGTAGTAGGCTAGCGGGGGCCCTCACAGATACGCAGTATTTT. Its protein is CASSRLAGALTDTQYF. The chain combines TRBV19 with TRBJ2-3, with 10 bases identical to TRBD2. The junction had 6 bases not matched to a gene; V was cut back by 4 bases and J by 2 bases. CDR1 and CDR2 from the germline V gene are LNHDA and SQIVND (reference sequence). This CDR3 is 16 amino acids long.

CDR3 DNA sequence: TGTGCCAGCAGTGGGCAGGGGCACTCCTACGAGCAGTACTTC. Translated, it gives CASSGQGHSYEQYF. This chain uses TRBV2 with TRBJ2-7, with D tentatively TRBD1 (6 bases). Trimming took off 4 bases at V and 0 bases at J, with 10 bases between the two ends. Per the germline V gene, CDR1 is SNHLY and CDR2 is FYNNEI. The CDR3 contains 14 residues. Filled out from reference TRBV2 and TRBJ2-7, the complete variable domain reads EPEVTQTPSHQVTQMGQEVILRCVPISNHLYFYWYRQILGQKVEFLVSFYNNEISEKSEIFDDQFSVERPDGSNFTLKIRSTKLEDSAMYFCASSGQGHSYEQYFGPGTRLTVT.

This clone appeared once. The chain uses TRBV30 and TRBJ1-6; 10 bases fit TRBD1. Germline CDR1 and CDR2: GTSNPN and SVGIG (reference sequence). The CDR3 consists of 15 residues. V lost 2 bases to trimming and J lost 9 bases; unmatched junction nucleotides: 7. CDR3 region: CAWSPGQGYGSPLHF. CDR3 nucleotide sequence: TGTGCCTGGAGTCCGGGACAGGGGTACGGTTCACCCCTCCACTTT. Looking up the rest from reference TRBV30 and TRBJ1-6 gives the full variable domain: SQTIHQWPATLVQPVGSPLSLECTVEGTSNPNLYWYRQAAGRGLQLLFYSVGIGQISSEVPQNLSASRPQDRQFILSSKKLLLSDSGFYLCAWSPGQGYGSPLHFGNGTRLTVT.

The genes are TRBV29-1 and TRBJ2-5, with D possibly TRBD2 on 5 matching bases. Germline loops: CDR1 SQVTM, CDR2 ANQGSEA. This CDR3 is built from 12 residues. Trimming left V 5 bases short and J 5 bases short, with 12 bases between. The CDR3 DNA sequence: TGCAGCGTTCGGACGTCGGGGGAGACCCAGTACTTC. Protein product: CSVRTSGETQYF.

This chain links TRBV5-4 with TRBJ1-2; 8 bases fit TRBD1. This CDR3 comprises 11 residues. Trimming cost V 8 bases and J 7 bases; bases outside gene matches: 4. Germline V gives CDR1 SGHNT, CDR2 YYREEE (reference sequence). CDR3 sequence reads: CASAGGSGYTF. DNA for the CDR3: TGTGCCAGTGCAGGGGGCAGTGGCTACACCTTC. Full variable domain (rest looked up from reference TRBV5-4 and TRBJ1-2): ETGVTQSPTHLIKTRGQQVTLRCSSQSGHNTVSWYQQALGQGPQFIFQYYREEENGRGNFPPRFSGLQFPNYSSELNVNALELDDSALYLCASAGGSGYTFGSGTRLTVV.

V and J are TRBV24-1 and TRBJ2-3; tentatively, D is TRBD1 (6 bases). This CDR3 region has 15 residues. Germline CDR1 is KGHDR and CDR2 is SFDVKD. Trimming removed 6 bases at V and 1 base at J, with 13 bases between. CDR3 sequence (DNA): TGTGCCACCAGTCCTGGACAGCTGGGCACAGATACGCAGTATTTT. It codes for CATSPGQLGTDTQYF.

This chain uses TRBV7-6 with TRBJ1-1; D gene uncertain. The germline CDR1 and CDR2 sequences are SGHVS and FNYEAQ. V lost 2 bases to trimming and J lost 0 bases, with 19 bases between them. The CDR3 sequence is 18 residues long. CDR3 bases: TGTGCCAGCAGCTTAATGGCGGAGGTTCGCCTAATGAACACTGAAGCTTTCTTT. Amino acid sequence: CASSLMAEVRLMNTEAFF.

This chain joins TRBV10-1 and TRBJ2-5, with TRBD2 matching over 10 bases. In germline, CDR1 is WNHNN, CDR2 SYGVQD (reference sequence). J was trimmed by 5 bases and V by 5 bases; bases with no gene match: 8. The CDR3 runs to 15 residues. This CDR3 reads CASSPSSGGGETQYF. The CDR3 coding sequence is TGCGCCAGCAGTCCTTCTAGCGGGGGAGGTGAGACCCAGTACTTC.